These T cell receptor beta chains were read from a single sample in a study of T cell responses to AZD1222 COVID-19 vaccine. Here immunoSEQ multiplex PCR was the method, and the copy in TCRdb shows in-frame clones only, minus some. In the table there are about 110,000 clones, around 90% of which are singletons. This specimen consisted of peripheral blood, obtained 28 days after the second AZD1222 dose. These receptors were obtained from an adult who received the AZD1222 COVID-19 vaccine. Each CDR3 is given with its conserved first and last residue. A D gene is named only where the DNA matches it firmly. The size of a clone is reported for some rows only, either as once, few or many, or as a class for expanded clones.

v_gene: TRBV9
j_gene: TRBJ2-5
abundance: .
d_gene: .
CDR3nt: TGTGCCAGCAGCGTAGAAGGGAGGGGGGAAGAGACCCAGTACTTC
CDR3aa: CASSVEGRGEETQYF

v_gene: TRBV7-9
j_gene: TRBJ1-1
abundance: .
d_gene: .
CDR3nt: TGTGCCAGCGAGGGTACGGCCGACACTGAAGCTTTCTTT
CDR3aa: CASEGTADTEAFF

v_gene: TRBV7-2
j_gene: TRBJ1-2
abundance: .
d_gene: TRBD1
CDR3nt: TGTGCCAGCAGCCCTCAGGGGGCAGGCGTCTATGGCTACACCTTC
CDR3aa: CASSPQGAGVYGYTF

v_gene: TRBV5-5
j_gene: TRBJ1-1
abundance: .
d_gene: .
CDR3nt: TGTGCCAGCAGCTTGGGAGGGGGTTGGAACACTGAAGCTTTCTTT
CDR3aa: CASSLGGGWNTEAFF

v_gene: TRBV30
j_gene: TRBJ1-4
abundance: .
d_gene: .
CDR3nt: TGTGCCTGGAGTGTAGGGGTCATCGATGAAAAACTGTTTTTT
CDR3aa: CAWSVGVIDEKLFF

v_gene: TRBV19
j_gene: TRBJ2-7
abundance: .
d_gene: .
CDR3nt: TGTGCCAGTAGTATCTTGCGGGACTCGGGCGAGCAGTACTTC
CDR3aa: CASSILRDSGEQYF

v_gene: TRBV5-5
j_gene: TRBJ1-4
abundance: .
d_gene: .
CDR3nt: TGTGCCAGCAGCCATTCCCCGGTTTCGGAAAAACTGTTTTTT
CDR3aa: CASSHSPVSEKLFF

v_gene: TRBV24-1
j_gene: TRBJ1-2
abundance: once
d_gene: .
CDR3nt: TGTGCCACCAGTGGAGACTATGGCTACACCTTC
CDR3aa: CATSGDYGYTF

v_gene: TRBV7-3
j_gene: TRBJ2-7
abundance: .
d_gene: .
CDR3nt: TGTGCCAGCAGCTTAACTGCGGGGGCCGAGCAGTACTTC
CDR3aa: CASSLTAGAEQYF

v_gene: TRBV10-3
j_gene: TRBJ2-7
abundance: once
d_gene: .
CDR3nt: TGTGCCATCAGTGAGGCCGGGGTTTCCTACGAGCAGTACTTC
CDR3aa: CAISEAGVSYEQYF

v_gene: TRBV4-1
j_gene: TRBJ2-1
abundance: .
d_gene: TRBD2
CDR3nt: TGCGCCAGCAGCCGCATGGGGGGGGAGCAGTTCTTC
CDR3aa: CASSRMGGEQFF

v_gene: TRBV29-1
j_gene: TRBJ1-4
abundance: .
d_gene: TRBD1
CDR3nt: TGCAGCGTTGAAAAGGGACAGGGCGATAAACTGTTTTTT
CDR3aa: CSVEKGQGDKLFF

v_gene: TRBV19
j_gene: TRBJ1-3
abundance: .
d_gene: .
CDR3nt: TGTGCCAGTAGTCCTCGCGGAGCGGGCTCTGGAAACACCATATATTTT
CDR3aa: CASSPRGAGSGNTIYF

v_gene: TRBV11-1
j_gene: TRBJ1-1
abundance: .
d_gene: .
CDR3nt: TGTGCCAGCAGCTTAGTAGCTGGCAGGCAGAACACTGAAGCTTTCTTT
CDR3aa: CASSLVAGRQNTEAFF

v_gene: TRBV10-3
j_gene: TRBJ2-3
abundance: .
d_gene: TRBD2
CDR3nt: TGTGCCATCCTGGCTAGCGGGGGATTAGATACGCAGTATTTT
CDR3aa: CAILASGGLDTQYF

v_gene: TRBV2
j_gene: TRBJ2-5
abundance: .
d_gene: .
CDR3nt: TGTGCCAGCAGGCCCAACAGCCCTGGGACCCAGTACTTC
CDR3aa: CASRPNSPGTQYF

v_gene: TRBV7-2
j_gene: TRBJ1-2
abundance: .
d_gene: .
CDR3nt: TGTGCCAGCAGCTTATCGAGGATAAACTATGGCTACACCTTC
CDR3aa: CASSLSRINYGYTF

v_gene: TRBV7-2
j_gene: TRBJ1-6
abundance: few
d_gene: .
CDR3nt: TGTGCCAGCAGCTTAGTGCCAGGGAGGAATAATTCACCCCTCCACTTT
CDR3aa: CASSLVPGRNNSPLHF

v_gene: TRBV12-5
j_gene: TRBJ2-7
abundance: .
d_gene: TRBD2
CDR3nt: TGTGCTAGTGGTGCTAGCGGGGGGGGCTACGAGCAGTACTTC
CDR3aa: CASGASGGGYEQYF

v_gene: TRBV7-3
j_gene: TRBJ2-3
abundance: .
d_gene: .
CDR3nt: TGTGCCAGCAGCTTAATCGATGGCACAGATACGCAGTATTTT
CDR3aa: CASSLIDGTDTQYF

v_gene: TRBV7-9
j_gene: TRBJ2-3
abundance: .
d_gene: .
CDR3nt: TGTGCCAGCAGCTTAGAGGACCTCGGAGATACGCAGTATTTT
CDR3aa: CASSLEDLGDTQYF

v_gene: TRBV5-4
j_gene: TRBJ2-7
abundance: .
d_gene: TRBD1
CDR3nt: TGTGCCAGCAGCCCCACGGGACAGGGGGTGTCCTACGAGCAGTACTTC
CDR3aa: CASSPTGQGVSYEQYF

v_gene: TRBV5-1
j_gene: TRBJ2-2
abundance: .
d_gene: TRBD2
CDR3nt: TGCGCCAGCAGCCCCGGACTAGGGGCCGGGGAGCTGTTTTTT
CDR3aa: CASSPGLGAGELFF

v_gene: TRBV7-9
j_gene: TRBJ1-1
abundance: .
d_gene: .
CDR3nt: TGTGCCAGCAGCTCCGACAGAATGCGGTCTTTCTTT
CDR3aa: CASSSDRMRSFF

v_gene: TRBV6-5
j_gene: TRBJ2-2
abundance: .
d_gene: .
CDR3nt: TGTGCCAGCATGCGAACAGGGCCCGGGGAGCTGTTTTTT
CDR3aa: CASMRTGPGELFF

v_gene: TRBV4-3
j_gene: TRBJ2-7
abundance: once
d_gene: .
CDR3nt: TGCGCCAGCAGCCAAACACTAGTTAGGGGCCCCGAGCAGTACTTC
CDR3aa: CASSQTLVRGPEQYF

v_gene: TRBV6-5
j_gene: TRBJ1-3
abundance: .
d_gene: .
CDR3nt: TGTGCCAGCAGTCAAGGAAACACCATATATTTT
CDR3aa: CASSQGNTIYF

v_gene: TRBV7-9
j_gene: TRBJ1-6
abundance: few
d_gene: .
CDR3nt: TGTGCCAGCAGCTGGGGGGGAAGCTCCTATAATTCACCCCTCCACTTT
CDR3aa: CASSWGGSSYNSPLHF

v_gene: TRBV11-2
j_gene: TRBJ2-3
abundance: .
d_gene: .
CDR3nt: TGTGCCAGCAGCCCCGGGGGGCGTCGCACAGATACGCAGTATTTT
CDR3aa: CASSPGGRRTDTQYF